This T cell receptor beta chain derives from a study of identical twins. TCRdb called the 5' RACE reads again in MiXCR, with one record for every CDR3 protein. The sample has 600,000 to 800,000 distinct CDR3 sequences; around 20% are singletons. Trimming removed 4 bases at V and 9 bases at J, with 14 bases between. Germline values: CDR1 SGHDT, CDR2 YYEEEE. This CDR3 spans 13 amino acids. These records were also assigned to another study, of T cells expressing NK-cell markers. That paper states: Cells sorted as CD3+CD56+NKG2C+, CD3+CD56+NKG2C- and CD3+CD56-NKG2C+ T cells supplied the TCR beta repertoires. The dominant NKG2C+ clonotypes represented about 1.0-7.0% of CD8+ T cells in six or seven donors.

This rearrangement joins TRBV5-6 to TRBJ2-1; D is uncertain. The sequencing sample was made of PBMCs. This receptor was obtained from a woman aged 18-35 years in good health. In DNA form, the CDR3 reads TGTGCCAGCAGCGTCCCCGCGGCAGGTGAGCAGTTCTTC. Its protein product is CASSVPAAGEQFF. The variable domain in full, with the rest retrieved from reference TRBV5-6 and TRBJ2-1, is DAGVTQSPTHLIKTRGQQVTLRCSPKSGHDTVSWYQQALGQGPQFIFQYYEEEERQRGNFPDRFSGHQFPNYSSELNVNALLLGDSALYLCASSVPAAGEQFFGPGTRLTVL.